Below are 21 T cell receptor beta chains sequenced from a single sample in a study of T cells expressing NK-cell markers. For each CDR3 protein, TCRdb gives one entry from its re-call of the 5' RACE reads, without DNA. The specimen's table records about 390,000 distinct CDR3 sequences. The sequenced sample consisted of blood T cells: a sorted CD56 or NKG2C T cell subset, CD4+ or CD8+ T cells, or bulk PBMC T cells (not recorded which). All receptors derive from a woman aged 45-60 years in good health.

The rearrangement uses TRBV6-6 and TRBJ1-1; TCRdb's D call of TRBD1 is untestable without DNA. The CDR3 totals 14 residues. Germline assignment: CDR1 MNHNY and CDR2 SVGAGI (reference sequence). CDR3 amino acids: CASRQQGASTEAFF.

The chain's CDR3 is CASSLDRTSVNTGELFF. The chain combines TRBV7-7 with TRBJ2-2; TCRdb outputs TRBD2, but without DNA this stays unchecked. There are 17 residues in the CDR3. Germline V CDR1 and CDR2: SSHAT, FNYEAQ (reference sequence).

This chain joins TRBV5-1 and TRBJ2-3. CDR1 is SGHRS, CDR2 YFSETQ, per germline. The CDR3 totals 15 residues. CDR3 residues: CASSSDGDDTDTQYF. The variable domain in full, with the rest retrieved from reference TRBV5-1 and TRBJ2-3, is KAGVTQTPRYLIKTRGQQVTLSCSPISGHRSVSWYQQTPGQGLQFLFEYFSETQRNKGNFPGRFSGRQFSNSRSEMNVSTLELGDSALYLCASSSDGDDTDTQYFGPGTRLTVL.

The chain has TRBV5-1 and TRBJ2-7; the TCRdb call, TRBD2, lacks DNA for checking. Per germline, CDR1 SGHRS and CDR2 YFSETQ. CDR3 size: 15 residues. CDR3 residues: CASSFERAGIGEQYF. The variable domain in full, with the rest retrieved from reference TRBV5-1 and TRBJ2-7, is KAGVTQTPRYLIKTRGQQVTLSCSPISGHRSVSWYQQTPGQGLQFLFEYFSETQRNKGNFPGRFSGRQFSNSRSEMNVSTLELGDSALYLCASSFERAGIGEQYFGPGTRLTVT.

The chain employs TRBV7-9 and TRBJ2-1; TCRdb names TRBD1, which stays unverified in the absence of DNA. The CDR3 has 15 amino acids. CDR1 and CDR2 from the germline V gene are SEHNR and FQNEAQ (reference sequence). This chain's CDR3 is CASSFGQGLFYEQFF.

The CDR3 loop reads CASRRKGKMNTEAFF. V gene TRBV7-2 combines with J gene TRBJ1-1. Germline V lookup: CDR1 SGHTA, CDR2 FQGNSA. The CDR3 runs 15 residues.

The chain employs TRBV24-1 and TRBJ2-5. CDR3 size: 15 residues. CDR1 KGHDR and CDR2 SFDVKD come from the germline V gene. The CDR3 spells CATSDSTEYQETQYF.

The V and J genes are TRBV5-1 and TRBJ2-2; TCRdb's D call of TRBD2 is untestable without DNA. Germline V CDR1 and CDR2: SGHRS, YFSETQ. CDR3 length equals 16 residues. The CDR3 is CASTGSSGLETGELFF.

The chain employs TRBV7-9 and TRBJ2-1; TCRdb picks TRBD1, but there is no DNA to check that call. The CDR3 contains 14 residues. Germline CDR1 SEHNR, CDR2 FQNEAQ (reference sequence). The CDR3 is CASRRDVDHNEQFF.

The CDR3 here is CASSPGPNPDKLFF. This chain uses TRBV18 with TRBJ1-4. Germline CDR1 reads KGHSH; CDR2 reads LQKENI. The CDR3 sequence is 14 residues long.

This rearrangement joins TRBV9 to TRBJ2-1; the TRBD1 assignment by TCRdb is unverifiable without DNA. CDR3 length: 16 amino acids. CDR1 and CDR2 from the germline V gene are SGDLS and YYNGEE. The CDR3 loop reads CASSLAGVELYNEQFF.

This sequence joins TRBV6-2 or TRBV6-3 and TRBJ2-1; TCRdb names TRBD2, which stays unverified in the absence of DNA. CDR1 MNHEY and CDR2 SVGEGT come from the germline V gene. CDR3 length: 13 amino acids. This CDR3 is CASSGTSYNEQFF.

This chain links TRBV15 with TRBJ1-2; TCRdb lists TRBD1, though no DNA is available to test this call. CDR3 length equals 14 residues. CDR1 is LNHNV and CDR2 is YYDKDF in the germline V gene (reference sequence). The CDR3 reads CATSLGGSNYGYTF.

The rearrangement uses TRBV5-1 and TRBJ2-2; with no DNA, the TCRdb D assignment of TRBD2 cannot be verified. Germline CDR1 is SGHRS and CDR2 is YFSETQ. CDR3 size: 14 residues. CDR3 region: CASTSTGAAGELFF.

The chain couples TRBV12-3 or TRBV12-4 to TRBJ1-5; TCRdb proposes TRBD1, but this gene call is untestable without DNA. There are 15 residues in the CDR3. This chain's CDR3 is CASSLLDRPNQPQHF.

This CDR3 reads CASSGTDLSETQYF. This chain links TRBV2 with TRBJ2-5; TCRdb proposes TRBD1, but this gene call is untestable without DNA. This CDR3 contains 14 residues. The germline V gene has CDR1 SNHLY and CDR2 FYNNEI.

This sequence joins TRBV28 and TRBJ1-4. CDR3 size: 13 residues. The germline V gene has CDR1 MDHEN and CDR2 SYDVKM. The CDR3 region is CASPYWENEKLFF. Together with reference TRBV28 and TRBJ1-4, the CDR3 gives the full variable domain: DVKVTQSSRYLVKRTGEKVFLECVQDMDHENMFWYRQDPGLGLRLIYFSYDVKMKEKGDIPEGYSVSREKKERFSLILESASTNQTSMYLCASPYWENEKLFFGSGTQLSVL.

The gene calls are TRBV4-1 and TRBJ2-3. CDR3 length: 13 amino acids. CDR1 is MGHRA and CDR2 is YSYEKL in the germline V gene. The CDR3 loop is CASSHNSGDTQYF.

The genes are TRBV7-2 and TRBJ2-5. Germline values: CDR1 SGHTA, CDR2 FQGNSA. This CDR3 is built from 14 residues. CDR3 sequence reads: CASSVAGYSETQYF.

J is TRBJ2-7 and V is TRBV28. Germline V CDR1 and CDR2: MDHEN, SYDVKM. This CDR3 has 15 residues. CDR3 protein: CASSFMRPNPYEQYF. Full variable domain (remainder filled in from reference TRBV28 and TRBJ2-7): DVKVTQSSRYLVKRTGEKVFLECVQDMDHENMFWYRQDPGLGLRLIYFSYDVKMKEKGDIPEGYSVSREKKERFSLILESASTNQTSMYLCASSFMRPNPYEQYFGPGTRLTVT.

J is TRBJ2-1 and V is TRBV15; the TCRdb call, TRBD2, lacks DNA for checking. Germline CDR1 LNHNV, CDR2 YYDKDF (reference sequence). The CDR3 covers 17 residues. CDR3 in amino acids: CATETRGTMEPYNEQFF.